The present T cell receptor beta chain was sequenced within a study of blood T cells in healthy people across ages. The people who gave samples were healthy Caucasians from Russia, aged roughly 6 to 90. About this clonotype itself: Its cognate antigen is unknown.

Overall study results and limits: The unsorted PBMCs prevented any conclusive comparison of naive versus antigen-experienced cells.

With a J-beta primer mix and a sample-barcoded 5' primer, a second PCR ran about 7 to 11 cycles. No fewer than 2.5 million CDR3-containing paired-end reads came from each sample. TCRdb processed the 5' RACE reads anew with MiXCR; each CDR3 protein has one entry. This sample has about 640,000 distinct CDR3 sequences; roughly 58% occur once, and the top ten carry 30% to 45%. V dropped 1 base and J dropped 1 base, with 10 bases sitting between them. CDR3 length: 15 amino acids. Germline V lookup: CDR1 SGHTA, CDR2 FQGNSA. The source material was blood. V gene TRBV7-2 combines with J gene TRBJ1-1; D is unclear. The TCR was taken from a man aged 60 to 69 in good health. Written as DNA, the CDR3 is TGTGCCAGCAGCTTAGGGGCGGCGGGGAACACTGAAGCTTTCTTT. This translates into CASSLGAAGNTEAFF.